The T cell receptor (beta chain) described here comes from a study of CD8+ T cells in alopecia areata. As for the study in general: It was oral tofacitinib, at 5 to 10 mg twice daily, that treated patients received. General study findings and limits: Among the 100 top clones, expanded CD8+ clones, like scalp clonality, were significantly decreased by tofacitinib.

V shed 4 bases and J shed 4 bases, with 17 bases lying between them. The length of the CDR3 is 15 residues. Germline V gene lookup returns CDR1 SGHNT and CDR2 YYREEE (reference sequence). In its sample, this clone was seen a few times. The antigen remains unidentified. The treatment: oral pan-JAK inhibitor, 5-10 mg twice daily. In each case, RNA was isolated and then reverse transcribed into cDNA as the sequencing template. This table comes from immunoSEQ multiplex PCR, and its TCRdb copy is limited to in-frame clones, with some not included. The data contain 110,000 to 150,000 clones, 70% to 90% of them singletons.

The receptor was derived from a human donor with alopecia areata. Sequencing was performed on CD8+ T cells sorted from blood, taken at week 4, from a patient treated with tofacitinib. The chain couples TRBV5-4 to TRBJ1-1, with D perhaps matching TRBD1 (6 bases). The CDR3 loop reads CASSPNPQDSTEAFF. In DNA form, the CDR3 reads TGTGCCAGCAGCCCCAATCCCCAGGACAGCACTGAAGCTTTCTTT.